This TCR beta chain was profiled in a study of blood T cell repertoires in COVID-19. Overall study: The samples span acute and convalescent COVID-19 from the United States, Italy and Spain. The analysed material was cDNA or gDNA that came from T cells, B-cell-depleted T cells, or PBMCs.

Per the original data handling: It was from reference gene primer amplification that nucleated cell counts were estimated. Generated by immunoSEQ multiplex PCR, the TCRdb table keeps only in-frame clones and is missing some. From that table come the V and J calls and clone size; the DNA was used to work out D and trimming. The sample has about 310,000 clones, around 87% seen once; the top ten hold more than 0.85%. This clone was observed a few times. This sequence was found in a woman aged 35 to 49 with COVID-19, enrolled during active disease. The sequenced sample consisted of peripheral blood.

The CDR3 is CASTPGGDSPLHF. The CDR3, as DNA: TGTGCCAGCACCCCGGGGGGGGATTCACCCCTCCACTTT. The chain combines TRBV6-5 with TRBJ1-6; maybe TRBD1 (5 bases). The CDR3 covers 13 residues. Germline V gene sequence: CDR1 MNHEY, CDR2 SVGAGI. V gave up 7 bases and J gave up 8 bases, with 12 bases separating them.